This passage covers 14 T cell receptor beta chains from one sample sequenced in a study of blood T cell repertoires in COVID-19. TCRdb keeps only in-frame clones here, not all; method: immunoSEQ multiplex PCR. The table includes roughly 81,000 clones, roughly four fifths detected once. The sample taken for sequencing was peripheral blood. These TCRs come from a man in his 60s with acute or convalescent COVID-19.

The chain joins TRBV5-1 to TRBJ1-5, with D perhaps TRBD1 (6 bases). CDR3 size: 15 residues. The V end lost 0 bases, the J end lost 4 bases, and 11 bases lay between the germline ends. Per the germline V gene, CDR1 is SGHRS and CDR2 is YFSETQ. This CDR3 reads CASSLEGTINQPQHF. The CDR3 DNA is TGCGCCAGCAGCTTGGAGGGGACAATTAATCAGCCCCAGCATTTT.

The chain carries TRBV5-1 and TRBJ2-3; D might be TRBD2 (6 bases). The V gene's germline CDR1 is SGHRS and CDR2 YFSETQ. The CDR3 covers 16 residues. Trimming took off 0 bases at V and 0 bases at J, with 11 bases between the two ends. CDR3 nucleotides: TGCGCCAGCAGCTTGGGCGGGACGACTAGCACAGATACGCAGTATTTT. Protein: CASSLGGTTSTDTQYF.

V usage is TRBV5-6 and J usage is TRBJ1-2; D is possibly TRBD1 (5 bases). Trimming took off 0 bases at V and 4 bases at J, with 16 bases between the two ends. The germline V gene has CDR1 SGHDT and CDR2 YYEEEE. The CDR3 has 16 residues. The CDR3 sequence: CASSLVDSAQTYGYTF. The CDR3 region has the DNA TGTGCCAGCAGCTTGGTTGACAGCGCTCAGACCTATGGCTACACCTTC.

Comment on this clone: The sample has other DNA sequences that encode this CDR3 too. This chain joins TRBV3-1 (or the pseudogene TRBV3-2) and TRBJ1-1; a weak D match, TRBD1 (5 bases). Trimming left V 1 base short and J 7 bases short, with 7 bases between. CDR3 length: 12 residues. Germline V CDR1 and CDR2: LGHDT, YNNKEL (reference sequence). CDR3 protein: CASSQGGGEAFF. CDR3 bases: TGTGCCAGCAGCCAAGGGGGGGGTGAAGCTTTCTTT.

The chain employs TRBV6-5 and TRBJ1-3, with D uncertain. Germline-derived CDR1 and CDR2 are MNHEY and SVGAGI. Trimming left V 6 bases short and J 7 bases short, with 4 bases between. The CDR3 covers 10 residues. The CDR3 sequence is CASRRNTIYF. The CDR3, as DNA: TGTGCCAGCAGGAGGAACACCATATATTTT.

The V and J genes are TRBV6-6 and TRBJ1-4; D gene unclear. Germline CDR1 and CDR2: MNHNY and SVGAGI (reference sequence). The CDR3 is 12 residues long. Trimming took off 6 bases at V and 7 bases at J, with 9 bases between the two ends. In DNA form, the CDR3 reads TGTGCCAGCAGCCCCGCAGGTGAAAAACTGTTTTTT. This encodes CASSPAGEKLFF.

This rearrangement joins TRBV9 to TRBJ2-1; 7 nucleotides match TRBD2. V gave up 7 bases and J gave up 7 bases; unmatched junction bases: 8. Per germline, CDR1 SGDLS and CDR2 YYNGEE. This CDR3 spans 13 amino acids. The CDR3 loop is CASRGGRLNEQFF. Written as DNA, the CDR3 is TGTGCCAGCCGTGGCGGGAGATTGAATGAGCAGTTCTTC.

The chain employs TRBV7-2 and TRBJ2-3, with TRBD2 matching 11 bases. V lost 2 bases, J lost 5 bases, and 9 bases stayed unmatched. The germline gives CDR1 SGHTA, CDR2 FQGNSA. This CDR3 has 17 residues. The CDR3 here is CASSLSGSGGARDTQYF. The CDR3 DNA follows: TGTGCCAGCAGCTTATCGGGTAGCGGGGGGGCAAGAGATACGCAGTATTTT.

The J gene is TRBJ2-7, the V gene TRBV5-1; D remains unclear. The CDR3 length is 13 residues. Germline CDR1 and CDR2: SGHRS and YFSETQ. V lost 5 bases, J lost 0 bases, and 9 bases lay in between. DNA for the CDR3: TGCGCCAGCAGACGAGACACCTCCTACGAGCAGTACTTC. As protein: CASRRDTSYEQYF.

The V gene is TRBV29-1, the J gene TRBJ2-5; D is perhaps TRBD2 (5 bases). Germline lookup yields CDR1 SQVTM and CDR2 ANQGSEA. This CDR3 region has 13 residues. Deletions cut 6 bases from V and 5 bases from J, with 16 bases between. The CDR3 sequence is CSVRPGVGETQYF. The CDR3 DNA is TGCAGCGTGAGGCCCGGGGTGGGGGAGACCCAGTACTTC.

The chain links TRBV3-1 (or the pseudogene TRBV3-2) to TRBJ1-2; D is possibly TRBD1 (5 bases). V was trimmed by 1 base and J by 5 bases, leaving 8 bases between them. CDR1 and CDR2 (germline): LGHDT, YNNKEL (reference sequence). This CDR3 region has 13 residues. CDR3 nucleotide sequence: TGTGCCAGCAGCCAAGGCCCAGGGTATGGCTACACCTTC. Amino acids: CASSQGPGYGYTF.

The chain couples TRBV6-6 to TRBJ2-7; 13 nucleotides agree with TRBD2. Unmatched junction bases numbered 7, after V lost 5 bases and J lost 3 bases. CDR3 length equals 16 residues. Germline assignment: CDR1 MNHNY and CDR2 SVGAGI (reference sequence). The CDR3 is CASSPGTSGNNYEQYF. CDR3 sequence (DNA): TGTGCCAGCAGTCCCGGGACTAGCGGGAACAACTACGAGCAGTACTTC.

The chain recombines TRBV19 with TRBJ1-1; D gene unclear. From germline, CDR1 is LNHDA and CDR2 SQIVND (reference sequence). CDR3 length: 13 amino acids. Trimming took 9 bases from V and 1 from J, leaving 12 bases between them. This chain's CDR3 is CASSLQANTEAFF. For the CDR3, the DNA is TGTGCCAGCTCCCTCCAAGCGAACACTGAAGCTTTCTTT.

CDR3 bases: TGCGCCAGCAGCCAGGGACAGATGAACACTGAAGCTTTCTTT. Translated: CASSQGQMNTEAFF. The chain carries TRBV5-1 and TRBJ1-1, with 7 nucleotides matching TRBD1. After removal of 4 bases from V and 0 bases from J, the junction contained 3 bases not matched to a gene. The CDR3 loop spans 14 amino acids. CDR1 and CDR2 from the germline V gene are SGHRS and YFSETQ.